Below are 30 T cell receptor beta chains sequenced from a single sample in a study of cytomegalovirus exposure and HLA in healthy donors. PCR was performed using 60 Vbeta and 13 Jbeta primers. Here immunoSEQ multiplex PCR was the method, and the copy in TCRdb shows in-frame clones only, minus some. The table has fewer than 200,000 clones, roughly 90% seen once. The material sequenced was PBMCs. These receptors were obtained from a boy younger than 10 in good health and CMV-seronegative.

This sequence joins TRBV30 and TRBJ1-2; maybe TRBD1 (5 bases). This CDR3 is 11 amino acids long. Trimming removed 2 bases at V and 8 bases at J, with 9 bases between. Germline lookup yields CDR1 GTSNPN and CDR2 SVGIG (reference sequence). For the CDR3, the DNA is TGTGCCTGGAGTAGCGGGACGGGCTACACCTTC. This gives the protein CAWSSGTGYTF.

The rearrangement joins TRBV7-2 to TRBJ2-2; 8 bases agree with TRBD1. The germline V gene encodes CDR1 SGHTA and CDR2 FQGNSA. The CDR3 totals 14 residues. The junction had 2 bases not matched to a gene; V was cut back by 2 bases and J by 6 bases. This CDR3 is CASSLRTGSGELFF. The CDR3 DNA follows: TGTGCCAGCAGCTTAAGGACAGGGTCCGGGGAGCTGTTTTTT.

The V and J genes are TRBV19 and TRBJ2-4; perhaps TRBD1 as D (5 bases). Per the germline V gene, CDR1 is LNHDA and CDR2 is SQIVND (reference sequence). The CDR3 runs 16 residues. V was trimmed by 2 bases and J by 5 bases, leaving 16 bases between them. CDR3: CASSIRPGIVENIQYF. As DNA, the CDR3 is TGTGCCAGTAGTATACGTCCAGGGATCGTCGAAAACATTCAGTACTTC.

This clone was recorded a few times. The J gene is TRBJ1-1, the V gene TRBV7-6, with D perhaps TRBD1 (6 bases). The germline CDR1 and CDR2 sequences are SGHVS and FNYEAQ. Trimming took off 0 bases at V and 4 bases at J, with 15 bases between the two ends. The CDR3 totals 16 residues. The CDR3: CASSLAAGVISTEAFF. The CDR3 DNA is TGTGCCAGCAGCTTAGCGGCAGGGGTTATTAGCACTGAAGCTTTCTTT.

This chain joins TRBV19 and TRBJ2-7; tentatively, D is TRBD2 (6 bases). From germline, CDR1 is LNHDA and CDR2 SQIVND (reference sequence). CDR3 length: 13 amino acids. Trimming pared 4 bases from V and 7 bases from J, leaving 14 bases between. The CDR3, as DNA: TGTGCCAGTAGTAAGGGACTCTCAGAGGAGCAGTACTTC. This gives the protein CASSKGLSEEQYF.

The V call is TRBV6-5, the J call TRBJ2-1, with TRBD1 identical over 7 bases. With 6 bases clipped from V and 1 base from J, the junction kept 6 bases outside the gene matches. The CDR3 loop spans 15 amino acids. Germline CDR1 reads MNHEY; CDR2 reads SVGAGI. DNA of the CDR3: TGTGCCAGCAGCCAGGGGACAGCTTCCTACAATGAGCAGTTCTTC. Translating it yields CASSQGTASYNEQFF.

This sequence joins TRBV5-1 and TRBJ1-2; 7 nucleotides match TRBD1. Germline CDR1 and CDR2: SGHRS and YFSETQ. CDR3 size: 13 residues. Trimming cost V 6 bases and J 8 bases; bases outside gene matches: 10. This CDR3 reads CASTRQGSEGYTF. The CDR3 DNA is TGCGCCAGCACACGACAGGGCAGCGAAGGCTACACCTTC.

The genes are TRBV28 and TRBJ1-2; possibly TRBD1 for D (5 bases). CDR3 length: 12 residues. The germline V gene encodes CDR1 MDHEN and CDR2 SYDVKM. V was trimmed by 7 bases and J by 7 bases, leaving 13 bases between them. The CDR3 here is CASTLPGSGYTF. DNA for the CDR3: TGTGCCAGCACCCTCCCAGGGTCTGGCTACACCTTC.

CDR3: CASRLHSGNTIYF. DNA for the CDR3: TGTGCCAGCAGGTTACACTCTGGAAACACCATATATTTT. The chain uses TRBV28 and TRBJ1-3; D gene uncertain. This CDR3 has 13 residues. Germline values: CDR1 MDHEN, CDR2 SYDVKM. V was clipped by 6 bases and J by 0 bases, with 6 bases between them. Full variable domain (missing parts from reference TRBV28 and TRBJ1-3): DVKVTQSSRYLVKRTGEKVFLECVQDMDHENMFWYRQDPGLGLRLIYFSYDVKMKEKGDIPEGYSVSREKKERFSLILESASTNQTSMYLCASRLHSGNTIYFGEGSWLTVV.

The chain couples TRBV2 to TRBJ2-7; the match to TRBD1 covers 9 bases. Trimming took 8 bases from V and 5 from J; bases not matched to a gene: 10. Per germline, CDR1 SNHLY and CDR2 FYNNEI. The CDR3 sequence is 14 residues long. The CDR3 bases are TGTGCCAGCTCACGGACGACAGGGGGGCACGAGCAGTACTTC. This sequence encodes CASSRTTGGHEQYF.

This rearrangement joins TRBV28 to TRBJ2-1; D is unclear. The V and J ends lost 3 bases and 3 bases respectively, with 6 bases between them. CDR1 MDHEN and CDR2 SYDVKM come from the germline V gene. CDR3 length: 13 amino acids. In DNA, the CDR3 is TGTGCCAGCAGTTTTGGTAGCTACAATGAGCAGTTCTTC. It specifies CASSFGSYNEQFF.

CDR3 amino acids: CASSAGGGMTGELFF. The CDR3 coding sequence is TGTGCCAGCAGCGCCGGGGGAGGAATGACCGGGGAGCTGTTTTTT. The V gene is TRBV9, the J gene TRBJ2-2; a possible D gene is TRBD2 (6 bases). Trimming cost V 3 bases and J 5 bases, with 14 bases left between them. Germline CDR1 is SGDLS and CDR2 is YYNGEE. This CDR3 is 15 amino acids long. The variable domain in full, completed from reference TRBV9 and TRBJ2-2, reads DSGVTQTPKHLITATGQRVTLRCSPRSGDLSVYWYQQSLDQGLQFLIQYYNGEERAKGNILERFSAQQFPDLHSELNLSSLELGDSALYFCASSAGGGMTGELFFGEGSRLTVL.

The chain employs TRBV6-6 and TRBJ2-3; D is perhaps TRBD2 (5 bases). The germline V and J ends were trimmed by 6 bases and 0 bases, with 10 bases remaining between them. Germline V gene lookup returns CDR1 MNHNY and CDR2 SVGAGI (reference sequence). The CDR3 has 14 amino acids. The CDR3 DNA reads as TGTGCCAGCAGCCATAGGGAGAGCACAGATACGCAGTATTTT. Protein product: CASSHRESTDTQYF.

The V gene is TRBV19, the J gene TRBJ2-2; TRBD1 matches at 7 bases. The trim removed 10 bases at V and 5 bases at J, leaving 4 bases unmatched. Looked up from germline, CDR1 is LNHDA and CDR2 is SQIVND (reference sequence). This CDR3 contains 12 residues. The CDR3 coding sequence is TGTGCCACGAGACAGGGTACCGGGGAGCTGTTTTTT. Protein: CATRQGTGELFF.

The chain employs TRBV10-1 and TRBJ2-3; 10 nucleotides line up with TRBD1. This CDR3 is 15 amino acids long. The V gene end was trimmed by 4 bases and the J gene end by 4 bases; junction bases not matched to a gene: 5. CDR1 and CDR2 (germline): WNHNN, SYGVQD (reference sequence). The CDR3 DNA reads as TGCGCCAGCAGTGGGACAGGGGGAGACGCAGATACGCAGTATTTT. This translates into CASSGTGGDADTQYF.

This rearrangement joins TRBV10-3 to TRBJ2-2, with 14 bases fitting TRBD2. The CDR3 length is 17 residues. Germline CDR1 and CDR2: ENHRY and SYGVKD. The V segment lost 6 bases and the J segment 0 bases; nucleotides outside the gene matches: 3. The CDR3, as DNA: TGTGCCATCAGCCGACTAGCGGGGGGGACGAACACCGGGGAGCTGTTTTTT. Amino acid sequence: CAISRLAGGTNTGELFF.

The gene calls are TRBV27 and TRBJ2-1; D ambiguous. This CDR3 is built from 13 residues. The V end was cut by 3 bases, the J end by 4 bases, with 7 bases between. Germline V CDR1 and CDR2: MNHEY, SMNVEV (reference sequence). The CDR3 region is CASSFLSYNEQFF. The CDR3, as DNA: TGTGCCAGCAGTTTCCTCAGTTACAATGAGCAGTTCTTC.

This chain links TRBV11-2 with TRBJ1-1, with a tentative D call TRBD1 (5 bases). The V gene lost 5 bases and the J gene lost 10 bases, with 23 bases spanning the gap. The CDR3 covers 15 residues. From germline, CDR1 is SGHAT and CDR2 FQNNGV. The CDR3 bases are TGTGCCAGCAGCCAAGGGCGCGGGACCAGAAGGGGAGCTTTCTTT. It translates to CASSQGRGTRRGAFF.

V usage is TRBV30 and J usage is TRBJ2-2; 10 bases agree with TRBD2. CDR1 and CDR2 (germline): GTSNPN, SVGIG (reference sequence). The V segment lost 1 base and the J segment 6 bases; nucleotides outside the gene matches: 11. The CDR3 covers 17 residues. The CDR3 loop reads CAWSGAPSGGGPGELFF. Here the CDR3 DNA reads TGTGCCTGGAGTGGGGCCCCAAGCGGGGGGGGTCCCGGGGAGCTGTTTTTT.

To note about this clone: The junction differs from germline at one of its ends, possibly a read error. The rearrangement uses TRBV30 and TRBJ2-3, with D tentatively TRBD1 (6 bases). Germline CDR1 is GTSNPN and CDR2 is SVGIG (reference sequence). The CDR3 has 16 residues. CDR3 sequence reads: CARSVAGEPSTDTQYF. The CDR3 DNA reads TGTGCCCGGAGTGTAGCAGGGGAACCTAGCACAGATACGCAGTATTTT.

This chain connects TRBV4-1 to TRBJ2-5, with TRBD2 matching over 9 bases. TRBJ2-7 matches the DNA end more closely, so the J call is doubtful. The length of the CDR3 is 17 residues. The germline V gene has CDR1 MGHRA and CDR2 YSYEKL. The CDR3 nucleotides are TGCGCCAGCAGCCAAGATCTGGCGGGAGGGGACTCCTACGAGCAGTACTTC. Protein: CASSQDLAGGDSYEQYF.

The sample holds one count of this clone. This chain connects TRBV5-6 to TRBJ1-1; D might be TRBD1 (6 bases). Trimming removed 4 bases from V and 7 bases from J, with 20 bases in between. Looked up from germline, CDR1 is SGHDT and CDR2 is YYEEEE. This CDR3 is built from 15 residues. The CDR3 DNA reads TGTGCCAGCAGCCTGGCTACAACAGGGTACATTGAAGCTTTCTTT. Its translation: CASSLATTGYIEAFF.

The gene calls are TRBV14 and TRBJ2-7, with 10 bases matching TRBD2. Germline trimming cut 6 bases from V and 2 bases from J; bases unmatched to any gene: 4. The CDR3 is 14 amino acids. In germline, CDR1 is SGHDN, CDR2 FVKESK. The CDR3 protein is CASRSAGGPYEQYF. CDR3 bases: TGTGCCAGCAGATCAGCGGGAGGGCCCTACGAGCAGTACTTC.

V and J are TRBV9 and TRBJ2-3, with TRBD1 matching over 9 bases. CDR1 is SGDLS and CDR2 is YYNGEE in the germline V gene. V trimming: 3 bases; J trimming: 3 bases; junction bases outside the gene matches: 8. The CDR3 has 16 residues. The CDR3 region has the DNA TGTGCCAGCAGCGCACGTCCCGGGACAGGGACAGATACGCAGTATTTT. As protein: CASSARPGTGTDTQYF.

The V gene is TRBV27, the J gene TRBJ2-3, with D unresolved. The germline V gene encodes CDR1 MNHEY and CDR2 SMNVEV (reference sequence). Trimming shortened V by 5 bases and J by 2 bases, and 17 bases separated the two germline ends. The CDR3 is 16 residues long. This chain's CDR3 is CASSPLPISPTDTQYF. CDR3 in DNA: TGTGCCAGCAGTCCACTACCTATATCTCCCACAGATACGCAGTATTTT.

J is TRBJ2-7 and V is TRBV28; TRBD2 is a possible D gene (6 bases). Germline V lookup: CDR1 MDHEN, CDR2 SYDVKM. There are 18 residues in the CDR3. V lost 5 bases and J lost 4, with 27 bases in between. The CDR3 DNA is TGTGCCAGCAGTCCGCCCTTGGGGGGAGTTGGGTCTAAGTACGAGCAGTACTTC. Amino acids: CASSPPLGGVGSKYEQYF.

Points on this clone: At one of its ends the junction is not consistent with the germline gene, which may arise from a read error. CDR3 bases: TGTGCCAGCAGCTACGAACAGGGGATTAGGATCTTC. Amino acid sequence: CASSYEQGIRIF. V usage is TRBV7-9 and J usage is TRBJ2-1; 7 bases map to TRBD1. The CDR3 runs 12 residues. Germline V gene sequence: CDR1 SEHNR, CDR2 FQNEAQ (reference sequence).

The chain has TRBV5-1 and TRBJ1-1; 7 bases are shared with TRBD1. The CDR3 spans 18 residues. The germline V gene encodes CDR1 SGHRS and CDR2 YFSETQ. The V gene end was trimmed by 4 bases and the J gene end by 1 base; junction bases not matched to a gene: 16. CDR3 in amino acids: CASSPPGQAGGPNTEAFF. The CDR3 nucleotides read TGCGCCAGCAGCCCACCTGGACAGGCCGGGGGCCCGAACACTGAAGCTTTCTTT.

The genes are TRBV11-3 and TRBJ1-1; TRBD1 matches at 7 bases. The V gene's germline CDR1 is SGHNT and CDR2 YENEEA. The CDR3 is 14 residues long. J was trimmed by 6 bases and V by 3 bases; bases with no gene match: 7. CDR3 residues: CASSLRGLVAEAFF. The CDR3 DNA sequence: TGTGCCAGCAGCTTGAGGGGGCTGGTTGCTGAAGCTTTCTTT.

The rearrangement uses TRBV6-4 and TRBJ2-1; 9 positions agree with TRBD2. Trimming removed 5 bases from V and 5 bases from J; junction bases left unmatched: 4. The germline gives CDR1 MRHNA, CDR2 SNTAGT. The CDR3 runs 14 residues. This chain's CDR3 is CASSPGLAHNEQFF. The CDR3 nucleotides are TGTGCCAGCAGTCCTGGACTAGCGCACAATGAGCAGTTCTTC.